This TCR beta chain derives from a study of T cell changes during pregnancy in multiple sclerosis. Assay used: immunoSEQ multiplex PCR; TCRdb lists only in-frame clones, some missing. The data show fewer than 35,000 clones, with approximately 90% seen just once and around 2.7% held by the top ten. The germline CDR1 and CDR2 sequences are MDHEN and SYDVKM. The CDR3 sequence is 15 residues long. V shed 10 bases and J shed 2 bases, with 21 bases lying between them. The J gene is TRBJ2-7, the V gene TRBV28, with D maybe TRBD1 (5 bases). Sequences were derived from CD4+ T cells from peripheral blood mononuclear cells, sampled in the third trimester of pregnancy. The TCR originated in a female donor in good health, enrolled as a control in a pregnancy study. The chain's CDR3 is CATWGFGASTYEQYF. Written as DNA, the CDR3 is TGTGCCACTTGGGGATTTGGGGCGTCGACCTACGAGCAGTACTTC.